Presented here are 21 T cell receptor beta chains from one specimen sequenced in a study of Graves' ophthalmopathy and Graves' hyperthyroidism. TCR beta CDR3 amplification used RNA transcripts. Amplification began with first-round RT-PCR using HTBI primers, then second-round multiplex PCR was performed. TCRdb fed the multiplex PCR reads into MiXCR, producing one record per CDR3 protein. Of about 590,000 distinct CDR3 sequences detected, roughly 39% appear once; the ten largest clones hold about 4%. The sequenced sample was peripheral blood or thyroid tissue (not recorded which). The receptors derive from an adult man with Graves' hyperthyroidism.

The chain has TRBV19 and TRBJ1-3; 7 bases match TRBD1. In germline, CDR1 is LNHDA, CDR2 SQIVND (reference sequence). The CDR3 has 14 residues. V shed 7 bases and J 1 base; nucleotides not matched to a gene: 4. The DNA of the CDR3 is TGTGCCAGTATGACAGGGCGGTCTGGAAACACCATATATTTT. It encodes CASMTGRSGNTIYF.

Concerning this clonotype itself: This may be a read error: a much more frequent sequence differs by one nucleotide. The CDR3 DNA sequence: TGTGCCAGCAGCCAAGTTGGGGGGGCAGGGGTCTGCGAGCAGTACTTC. Residues: CASSQVGGAGVCEQYF. This sequence joins TRBV4-2 and TRBJ2-7, with a possible D match to TRBD2 (7 bases). Germline V lookup: CDR1 LGHNA, CDR2 YNFKEQ. Trimming left V 1 base short and J 6 bases short, with 19 bases between. The CDR3 sequence is 16 residues long.

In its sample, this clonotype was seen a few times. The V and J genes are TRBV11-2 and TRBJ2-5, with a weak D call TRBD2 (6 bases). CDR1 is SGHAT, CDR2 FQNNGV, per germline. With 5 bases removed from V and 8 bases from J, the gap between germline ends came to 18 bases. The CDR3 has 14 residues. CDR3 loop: CASSPSRDSETQYF. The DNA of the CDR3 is TGTGCCAGCAGCCCCTCCCGGGACTCGGAAACCCAGTACTTC.

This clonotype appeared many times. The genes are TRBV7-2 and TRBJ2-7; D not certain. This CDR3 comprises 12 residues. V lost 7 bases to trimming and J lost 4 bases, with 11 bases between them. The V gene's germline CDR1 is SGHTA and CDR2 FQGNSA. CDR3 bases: TGTGCCAGCAACCAACCGGGTTACGAGCAGTACTTC. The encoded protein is CASNQPGYEQYF. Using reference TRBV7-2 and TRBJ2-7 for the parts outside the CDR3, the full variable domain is GAGVSQSPSNKVTEKGKDVELRCDPISGHTALYWYRQSLGQGLEFLIYFQGNSAPDKSGLPSDRFSAERTGGSVSTLTIQRTQQEDSAVYLCASNQPGYEQYFGPGTRLTVT.

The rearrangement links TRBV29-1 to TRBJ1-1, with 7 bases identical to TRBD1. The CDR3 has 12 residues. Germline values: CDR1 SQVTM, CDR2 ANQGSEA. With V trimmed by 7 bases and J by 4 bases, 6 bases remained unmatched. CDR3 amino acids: CSGRDSATEAFF. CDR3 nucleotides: TGCAGCGGCCGGGACAGCGCCACTGAAGCTTTCTTT.

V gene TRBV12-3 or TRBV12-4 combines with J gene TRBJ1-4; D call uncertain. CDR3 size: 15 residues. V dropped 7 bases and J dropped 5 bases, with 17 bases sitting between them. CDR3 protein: CASTYTGEANEKLFF. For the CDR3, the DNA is TGTGCCAGCACCTACACCGGGGAGGCGAATGAAAAACTGTTTTTT.

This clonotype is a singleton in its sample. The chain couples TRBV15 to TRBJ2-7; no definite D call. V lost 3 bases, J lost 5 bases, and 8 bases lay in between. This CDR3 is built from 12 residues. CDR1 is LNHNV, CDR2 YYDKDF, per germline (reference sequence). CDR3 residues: CATSRAVHEQYF. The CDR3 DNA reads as TGTGCCACCAGCAGGGCCGTCCACGAGCAGTACTTC.

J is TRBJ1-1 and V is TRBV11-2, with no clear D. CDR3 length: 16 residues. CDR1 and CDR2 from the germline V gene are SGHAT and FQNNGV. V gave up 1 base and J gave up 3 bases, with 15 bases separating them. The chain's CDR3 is CASSLATNGVYTEAFF. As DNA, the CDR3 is TGTGCCAGCAGCTTAGCGACGAATGGAGTATACACTGAAGCTTTCTTT.

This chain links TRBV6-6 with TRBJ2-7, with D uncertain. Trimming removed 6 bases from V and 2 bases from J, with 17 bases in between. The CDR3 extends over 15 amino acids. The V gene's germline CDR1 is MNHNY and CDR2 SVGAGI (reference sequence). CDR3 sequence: CASRATELGTYEQYF. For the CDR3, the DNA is TGTGCCAGCAGGGCGACCGAATTGGGGACCTACGAGCAGTACTTC.

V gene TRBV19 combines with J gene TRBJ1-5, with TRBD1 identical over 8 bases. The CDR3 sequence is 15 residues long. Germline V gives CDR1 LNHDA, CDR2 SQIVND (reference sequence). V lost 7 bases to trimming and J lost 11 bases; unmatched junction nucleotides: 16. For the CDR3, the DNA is TGTGCCAGTACTCTGATAGGGGCAGGGGGCGGGTCCCAGCATTTT. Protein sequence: CASTLIGAGGGSQHF.

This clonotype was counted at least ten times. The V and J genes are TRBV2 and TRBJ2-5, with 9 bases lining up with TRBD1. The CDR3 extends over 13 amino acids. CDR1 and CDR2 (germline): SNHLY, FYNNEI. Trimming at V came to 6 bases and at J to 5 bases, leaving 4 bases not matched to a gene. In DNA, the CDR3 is TGTGCCAGCAGCCGGGACAGGGACGAGACCCAGTACTTC. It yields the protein CASSRDRDETQYF.

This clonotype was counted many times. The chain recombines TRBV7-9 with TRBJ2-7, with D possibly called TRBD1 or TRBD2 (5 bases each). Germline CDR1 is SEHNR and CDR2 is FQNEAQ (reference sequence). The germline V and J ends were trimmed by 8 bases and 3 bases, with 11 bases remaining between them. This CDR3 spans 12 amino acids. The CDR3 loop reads CASRRGYYEQYF. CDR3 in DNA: TGTGCCAGCCGCCGGGGCTACTACGAGCAGTACTTC. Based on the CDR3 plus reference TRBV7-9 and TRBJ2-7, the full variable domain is DTGVSQNPRHKITKRGQNVTFRCDPISEHNRLYWYRQTLGQGPEFLTYFQNEAQLEKSRLLSDRFSAERPKGSFSTLEIQRTEQGDSAMYLCASRRGYYEQYFGPGTRLTVT.

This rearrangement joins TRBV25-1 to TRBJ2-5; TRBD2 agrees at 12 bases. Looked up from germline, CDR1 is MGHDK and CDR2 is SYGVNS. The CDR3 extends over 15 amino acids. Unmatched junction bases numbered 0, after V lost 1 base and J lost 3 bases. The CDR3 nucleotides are TGTGCCAGCAGTGAATGGACTAGCGGGAAAGAGACCCAGTACTTC. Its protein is CASSEWTSGKETQYF.

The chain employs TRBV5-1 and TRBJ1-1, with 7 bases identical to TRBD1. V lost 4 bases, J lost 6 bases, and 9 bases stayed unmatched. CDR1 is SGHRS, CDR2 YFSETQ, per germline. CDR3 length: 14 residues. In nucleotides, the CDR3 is TGCGCCAGCAGCCACGCCGGGACAGCCCCTGAAGCTTTCTTT. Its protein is CASSHAGTAPEAFF.

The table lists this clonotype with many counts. CDR3 loop: CASSLEDSSYEQYF. DNA of the CDR3: TGTGCCAGCAGCTTGGAGGACAGTTCCTACGAGCAGTACTTC. The chain recombines TRBV5-8 with TRBJ2-7; possible D gene TRBD1, 6 bases. From germline, CDR1 is SGHTS and CDR2 YDEGEE. Trimming removed 0 bases at V and 1 base at J, with 8 bases between. This CDR3 has 14 residues.

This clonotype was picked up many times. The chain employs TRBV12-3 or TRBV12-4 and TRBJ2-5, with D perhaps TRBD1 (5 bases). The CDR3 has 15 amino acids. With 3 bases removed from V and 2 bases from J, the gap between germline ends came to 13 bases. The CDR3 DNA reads TGTGCCAGCAGTTTCAGGGTAGCCTTACAAGAGACCCAGTACTTC. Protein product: CASSFRVALQETQYF.

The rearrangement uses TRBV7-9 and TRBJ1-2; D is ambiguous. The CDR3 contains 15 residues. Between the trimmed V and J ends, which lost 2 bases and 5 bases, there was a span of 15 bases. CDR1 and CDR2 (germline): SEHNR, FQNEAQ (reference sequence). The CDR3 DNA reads TGTGCCAGCAGCTTAAAAGGAGTGACACTGTATGGCTACACCTTC. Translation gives CASSLKGVTLYGYTF.

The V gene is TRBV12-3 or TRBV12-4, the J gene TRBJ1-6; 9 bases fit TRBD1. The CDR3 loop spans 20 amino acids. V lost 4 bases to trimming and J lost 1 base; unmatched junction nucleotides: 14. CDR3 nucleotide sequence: TGTGCCAGCAGTTCCGACATACCCGGACAGGGGAGGTCCTATAATTCACCCCTCCACTTT. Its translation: CASSSDIPGQGRSYNSPLHF.

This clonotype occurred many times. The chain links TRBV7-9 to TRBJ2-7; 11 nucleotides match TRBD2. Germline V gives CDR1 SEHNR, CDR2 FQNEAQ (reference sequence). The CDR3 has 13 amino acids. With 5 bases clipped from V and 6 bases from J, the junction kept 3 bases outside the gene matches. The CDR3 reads CASSAGTSGEQYF. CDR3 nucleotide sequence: TGTGCCAGCAGCGCCGGGACTAGCGGCGAGCAGTACTTC.

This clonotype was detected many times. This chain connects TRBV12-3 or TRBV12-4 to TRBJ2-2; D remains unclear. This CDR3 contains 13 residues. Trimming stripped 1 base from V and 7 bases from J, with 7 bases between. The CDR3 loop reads CASSLVANGELFF. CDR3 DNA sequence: TGTGCCAGCAGTTTAGTTGCGAACGGGGAGCTGTTTTTT.

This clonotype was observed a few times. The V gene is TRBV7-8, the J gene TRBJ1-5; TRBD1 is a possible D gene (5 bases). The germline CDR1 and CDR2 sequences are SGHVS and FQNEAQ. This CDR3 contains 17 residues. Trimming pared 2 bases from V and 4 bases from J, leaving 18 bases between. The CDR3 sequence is CASSLRDFATINQPQHF. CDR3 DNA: TGTGCCAGCAGCTTAAGGGACTTTGCAACCATAAATCAGCCCCAGCATTTT.